This TCR beta chain was observed in a study of beta chain features in type 1 diabetes. Investigators reverse transcribed all isolated RNA, so they sequenced expressed TCRB transcripts. Clones were read by immunoSEQ multiplex PCR, and TCRdb kept only the in-frame ones, dropping some. Of 150,000 to 200,000 clones in the sample, approximately 62% were seen once. V lost 10 bases and J 0 bases, leaving 16 bases between the germline ends. The CDR3 runs 15 residues. Germline V gene data show CDR1 as ENHRY and CDR2 as SYGVKD. General study points: Whether TCRB rearrangement is influenced by HLA type went unresolved here. TCRB CDR3s from Type 1 diabetes patients were moderately but significantly shorter in all four CD4+ subsets. For patients and controls alike, PCR might favor shorter templates to the same degree. Since sequencing was performed on cDNA, cells with high TCR expression could be over-represented.

One heparinised blood draw, averaging roughly 120 mL, came from each donor. Points on this clone: Its specificity is not known.

The chain is built from TRBV10-3 and TRBJ2-4; no definite D call. The sequence came from a man aged 30 to 39 with type 1 diabetes. The sample consisted of naive CD4+ T cells from blood. CDR3 sequence reads: CARAERPLAKNIQYF. DNA of the CDR3: TGTGCCAGGGCTGAGAGGCCTCTAGCCAAAAACATTCAGTACTTC.